The 10 T cell receptor beta chains below were found in one sample sequenced in a study of control samples from healthy donors and cancer patients. Repertoires were generated with immunoSEQ multiplex PCR, while TCRdb's copy carries only in-frame clones and drops some. The data show about 51,000 clones, 88% seen once. The sample taken for sequencing was PBMCs. Every receptor here comes from a man aged 45-60 years with head and neck cancer.

This sequence joins TRBV5-4 and TRBJ1-2, with TRBD1 matching over 7 bases. Germline CDR1 SGHNT, CDR2 YYREEE (reference sequence). The CDR3 has 14 residues. J was trimmed by 4 bases and V by 0 bases; bases with no gene match: 3. CDR3 region: CASSLVGTAYGYTF. Here the CDR3 DNA reads TGTGCCAGCAGCTTGGTCGGGACAGCCTATGGCTACACCTTC.

This clone was recorded once. The chain combines TRBV10-3 with TRBJ2-5; TRBD2 matches 8 bases. This CDR3 region has 15 residues. Looked up from germline, CDR1 is ENHRY and CDR2 is SYGVKD. Trimming cost V 4 bases and J 5 bases; bases outside gene matches: 9. Written as DNA, the CDR3 is TGTGCCATCAGTGCCTCGGGGGGGCGGGTGGAGACCCAGTACTTC. Translated: CAISASGGRVETQYF.

This rearrangement joins TRBV2 to TRBJ1-2; 7 bases are shared with TRBD1. J gave up 4 bases and V 10 bases, and 12 bases lay outside the gene matches. The germline V gene encodes CDR1 SNHLY and CDR2 FYNNEI. This CDR3 comprises 14 residues. The CDR3: CATLGGRGSYGYTF. CDR3 nucleotides: TGTGCCACCCTGGGGGGCAGGGGGAGCTATGGCTACACCTTC.

The chain recombines TRBV6-4 with TRBJ2-1; D is uncertain. The CDR3 runs 15 residues. Germline CDR1 MRHNA, CDR2 SNTAGT. Between the trimmed V and J ends, which lost 4 bases and 0 bases, there was a span of 10 bases. Here the CDR3 DNA reads TGTGCCAGCAGTGCCGACTCAGGCTCCTACAATGAGCAGTTCTTC. Amino acid sequence: CASSADSGSYNEQFF.

The chain carries TRBV5-1 and TRBJ1-3; D remains ambiguous. CDR3 length: 13 amino acids. Germline CDR1 SGHRS, CDR2 YFSETQ. V was cut by 4 bases and J by 0 bases, with 5 bases left in between. The CDR3 bases are TGCGCCAGCAGCAAGGACTCTGGAAACACCATATATTTT. This gives the protein CASSKDSGNTIYF.

The chain combines TRBV5-1 with TRBJ2-3; the D gene is possibly TRBD2 (5 bases). The germline V and J ends were trimmed by 0 bases and 1 base, with 9 bases remaining between them. Germline V lookup: CDR1 SGHRS, CDR2 YFSETQ. The CDR3 is 15 amino acids. In DNA form, the CDR3 reads TGCGCCAGCAGCTTGGGGCGAGCGGGCACAGATACGCAGTATTTT. Translating gives CASSLGRAGTDTQYF.

This chain uses TRBV27 with TRBJ2-1; possible D gene TRBD2, 6 bases. Germline V gene lookup returns CDR1 MNHEY and CDR2 SMNVEV (reference sequence). V dropped 3 bases and J dropped 6 bases, with 27 bases sitting between them. The CDR3 contains 19 residues. The CDR3 coding sequence is TGTGCCAGCAGTTTTAATAGGAGGGCAGGGAAAAGGATAATCAATGAGCAGTTCTTC. Amino acid sequence: CASSFNRRAGKRIINEQFF.

The chain is built from TRBV29-1 and TRBJ2-3; either TRBD1 or TRBD2 may fit D (5 bases each). Germline CDR1 is SQVTM and CDR2 is ANQGSEA. V lost 1 base to trimming and J lost 4 bases, with 18 bases between them. The CDR3 contains 16 residues. The CDR3 region has the DNA TGCAGCGTTGAAGGGGCGACGAGGGGACCTCCAGATACGCAGTATTTT. Translation gives CSVEGATRGPPDTQYF.

The V call is TRBV14, the J call TRBJ1-3; a weak D match, TRBD1 (5 bases). Germline CDR1 reads SGHDN; CDR2 reads FVKESK. Trimming left V 0 bases short and J 2 bases short, with 20 bases between. This CDR3 comprises 19 residues. The CDR3 here is CASSQEKRAWAGPGNTIYF. The CDR3 DNA sequence: TGTGCCAGCAGCCAAGAAAAGCGAGCGTGGGCAGGGCCTGGAAACACCATATATTTT.

The rearrangement uses TRBV7-9 and TRBJ1-1; D possibly corresponds to TRBD1 (5 bases). CDR1 and CDR2 (germline): SEHNR, FQNEAQ (reference sequence). This CDR3 is 12 amino acids long. Trimming took 4 bases from V and 13 from J, leaving 16 bases between them. CDR3: CASSSQTESLFF. CDR3 DNA: TGTGCCAGCAGCTCTCAGACAGAATCCCTTTTCTTT.